The 24 T cell receptor beta chains reported below all come from one sample, sequenced in a study of human T cells and chemical hapten exposure. This sample's time point: patch test 2, 6 weeks after DPC sensitization. Treatment: therapeutic diphenylcyclopropenone sensitization with weekly scalp DPC. TCRdb re-called the RACE reads through MiXCR, storing one row per CDR3 protein. The sample has fewer than 90,000 distinct CDR3 sequences, less than 8.5% seen once. Material: whole blood, obtained in connection with sensitization to the hapten diphenylcyclopropenone (DPC). The receptors derive from a woman aged 30 to 39 with alopecia areata. Some clones in this sample may be carry-over from other donors' samples.

The V call is TRBV2, the J call TRBJ2-3; no definite D call. With 3 bases removed from V and 0 bases from J, the gap between germline ends came to 7 bases. The CDR3 sequence is 14 residues long. CDR1 is SNHLY and CDR2 is FYNNEI in the germline V gene. This CDR3 reads CASSEGRSTDTQYF. The CDR3 DNA sequence: TGTGCCAGCAGTGAGGGCAGAAGCACAGATACGCAGTATTTT.

The chain has TRBV5-1 and TRBJ1-2; 7 bases fit TRBD1. Per the germline V gene, CDR1 is SGHRS and CDR2 is YFSETQ. The CDR3 consists of 15 residues. The trim removed 4 bases at V and 4 bases at J, leaving 10 bases unmatched. The CDR3 protein is CASSHYWTGTYGYTF. The CDR3 DNA follows: TGCGCCAGCAGCCATTACTGGACAGGAACCTATGGCTACACCTTC.

In its sample, this clonotype was seen a few times. The gene calls are TRBV2 and TRBJ2-7, with D possibly TRBD2 on 7 matching bases. Germline CDR1 SNHLY, CDR2 FYNNEI. CDR3 length: 14 residues. V shed 7 bases and J shed 4 bases, with 17 bases lying between them. Here the CDR3 reads CASILWGGYYEQYF. CDR3 DNA: TGTGCCAGCATCCTATGGGGGGGCTATTACGAGCAGTACTTC.

This clonotype was observed a handful of times. This rearrangement joins TRBV27 to TRBJ2-5; 13 bases align to TRBD2. V trimming: 6 bases; J trimming: 5 bases; junction bases outside the gene matches: 6. Per germline, CDR1 MNHEY and CDR2 SMNVEV (reference sequence). This CDR3 has 15 residues. The CDR3 loop reads CASRTTSGGDETQYF. CDR3 in DNA: TGTGCCAGCAGGACAACTAGCGGGGGGGATGAGACCCAGTACTTC.

This clonotype occurred many times. J is TRBJ2-6 and V is TRBV3-1, with a weak D call TRBD1 (6 bases). Deletions cut 6 bases from V and 2 bases from J, with 20 bases between. Germline CDR1 reads LGHDT; CDR2 reads YNNKEL (reference sequence). This CDR3 contains 18 residues. CDR3 bases: TGTGCCAGCAGTCCTCACTCAGTCAGGGGAGCTGGGGCCAACGTCCTGACTTTC. Translated: CASSPHSVRGAGANVLTF.

This clonotype was seen many times. The rearrangement uses TRBV20-1 and TRBJ1-5, with D possibly matching TRBD1 (5 bases). Trimming cost V 1 base and J 4 bases, with 5 bases left between them. This CDR3 comprises 12 residues. Germline-derived CDR1 and CDR2 are DFQATT and SNEGSKA (reference sequence). The CDR3 here is CSARAGNQPQHF. DNA of the CDR3: TGCAGTGCTAGAGCAGGGAATCAGCCCCAGCATTTT.

This clonotype was seen at least ten times. This rearrangement joins TRBV9 to TRBJ1-1; D call uncertain. V lost 4 bases and J lost 7, with 17 bases in between. Per the germline V gene, CDR1 is SGDLS and CDR2 is YYNGEE. The CDR3 is 14 amino acids. CDR3 nucleotide sequence: TGTGCCAGCAGCCCACACCGGGAGCTGTATGAAGCTTTCTTT. The encoded protein is CASSPHRELYEAFF.

J is TRBJ2-7 and V is TRBV6-1; D perhaps matches TRBD2 (6 bases). With 1 base removed from V and 1 base from J, the gap between germline ends came to 20 bases. The CDR3 has 18 amino acids. Germline V gene sequence: CDR1 MNHNS, CDR2 SASEGT. CDR3 DNA: TGTGCCAGCAGTGAAGGTGGAGGGTTTTCATCCTCTTCCTACGAGCAGTACTTC. The encoded protein is CASSEGGGFSSSSYEQYF.

This clonotype has a count of ten or more. The chain uses TRBV29-1 and TRBJ1-5; D is uncertain. Trimming took 4 bases from V and 3 from J, leaving 10 bases between them. The germline V gene has CDR1 SQVTM and CDR2 ANQGSEA. The CDR3 length is 13 residues. The CDR3: CSVVVSPNQPQHF. The CDR3 region has the DNA TGCAGCGTTGTTGTCAGTCCCAATCAGCCCCAGCATTTT.

The chain joins TRBV15 to TRBJ1-5; D not resolved. Trimming cost V 4 bases and J 1 base, with 11 bases left between them. In germline, CDR1 is LNHNV, CDR2 YYDKDF (reference sequence). The CDR3 length is 15 residues. The chain's CDR3 is CATSNQLGSNQPQHF. The CDR3 DNA sequence: TGTGCCACCAGCAACCAACTAGGGAGCAATCAGCCCCAGCATTTT. Full variable domain (remainder filled in from reference TRBV15 and TRBJ1-5): DAMVIQNPRYQVTQFGKPVTLSCSQTLNHNVMYWYQQKSSQAPKLLFHYYDKDFNNEADTPDNFQSRRPNTSFCFLDIRSPGLGDTAMYLCATSNQLGSNQPQHFGDGTRLSIL.

On this clonotype itself: A read error may be the cause here, since a much bigger clone is one base away. The V gene is TRBV12-3 or TRBV12-4, the J gene TRBJ2-1; D ambiguous. The CDR3 is made up of 14 amino acids. V was clipped by 4 bases and J by 7 bases, with 14 bases between them. The CDR3 loop reads CASSSRDTCNEQFF. The CDR3, as DNA: TGTGCCAGCAGTTCGAGAGACACTTGTAATGAGCAGTTCTTC.

This CDR3 reads CASSFVSSGANVLTF. The CDR3 nucleotides are TGTGCCAGCAGTTTCGTGAGCTCTGGGGCCAACGTCCTGACTTTC. The V gene is TRBV28, the J gene TRBJ2-6; D is uncertain. This CDR3 is built from 15 residues. CDR1 and CDR2 from the germline V gene are MDHEN and SYDVKM. Deletions cut 3 bases from V and 0 bases from J, with 6 bases between.

This clonotype was recorded at least ten times. CDR3 coding DNA: TGCAGTGCTAGCATCAGGGGTGTTAGCAATGAGCAGTTCTTC. This translates into CSASIRGVSNEQFF. The chain has TRBV20-1 and TRBJ2-1; TRBD1 might be the D (6 bases). This CDR3 has 14 residues. Germline V gene lookup returns CDR1 DFQATT and CDR2 SNEGSKA (reference sequence). The ends were cut back, 3 bases at V and 6 bases at J, with 15 bases in the middle.

The V call is TRBV6-6, the J call TRBJ2-7, with D perhaps matching TRBD1 (6 bases). Germline V gene data show CDR1 as MNHNY and CDR2 as SVGAGI (reference sequence). Trimming removed 4 bases from V and 6 bases from J, with 10 bases in between. The CDR3 spans 12 residues. CDR3 loop: CASSSQGREQYF. CDR3 bases: TGTGCCAGCAGTTCACAGGGTCGCGAGCAGTACTTC.

The table lists this clonotype with many counts. V is TRBV20-1 and J is TRBJ1-1; TRBD1 aligns across 9 bases. The CDR3 sequence is 14 residues long. V dropped 6 bases and J dropped 4; count of bases not matched to a gene: 9. CDR1 and CDR2 (germline): DFQATT, SNEGSKA (reference sequence). CDR3 DNA: TGCAGTGCCCCGGACAGGGGAAGCGCCACTGAAGCTTTCTTT. Protein: CSAPDRGSATEAFF.

This clonotype occurred many times. The chain is built from TRBV6-5 and TRBJ2-5; no firm D call. This CDR3 has 13 amino acids. V was cut by 0 bases and J by 5 bases, with 7 bases left in between. Germline assignment: CDR1 MNHEY and CDR2 SVGAGI. CDR3 region: CASSYSGIETQYF. For the CDR3, the DNA is TGTGCCAGCAGTTACTCGGGTATCGAGACCCAGTACTTC.

This clonotype was found a few times. The rearrangement uses TRBV11-2 and TRBJ1-2; weak D call: TRBD1 (5 bases). V was shortened by 1 base and J by 4 bases, with 13 bases between the two germline ends. This CDR3 contains 15 residues. In germline, CDR1 is SGHAT, CDR2 FQNNGV. CDR3 protein: CASSLGGRGTYGYTF. CDR3 DNA sequence: TGTGCCAGCAGCTTAGGGGGGAGGGGCACCTATGGCTACACCTTC.

The sample holds many counts of this clonotype. This chain links TRBV27 with TRBJ2-2; 9 positions agree with TRBD1. CDR3 length equals 18 residues. Germline CDR1 reads MNHEY; CDR2 reads SMNVEV (reference sequence). J was trimmed by 3 bases and V by 8 bases; bases with no gene match: 16. CDR3 amino acids: CASASGTGYFLDTGELFF. The CDR3 DNA reads as TGTGCCAGCGCCTCCGGGACAGGGTATTTTTTAGACACCGGGGAGCTGTTTTTT.

This clonotype was counted many times. The J gene is TRBJ2-5, the V gene TRBV6-6; a weak D match, TRBD2 (6 bases). V lost 4 bases and J 5 bases, leaving 23 bases between the germline ends. CDR3 length: 17 amino acids. Germline values: CDR1 MNHNY, CDR2 SVGAGI (reference sequence). CDR3 DNA sequence: TGTGCCAGCAGTTCCTCTAGGGCAGGGAGGTCCGGGGAGACCCAGTACTTC. The encoded protein is CASSSSRAGRSGETQYF.

V gene TRBV29-1 combines with J gene TRBJ2-1; 16 nucleotides agree with TRBD2. There are 15 residues in the CDR3. Per the germline V gene, CDR1 is SQVTM and CDR2 is ANQGSEA. The V segment lost 4 bases and the J segment 12 bases; nucleotides outside the gene matches: 9. CDR3 protein: CSVAGTSGGADGQFF. DNA of the CDR3: TGCAGCGTTGCCGGGACTAGCGGGGGGGCGGATGGGCAGTTCTTC.

This clonotype has a count of ten or more. This chain joins TRBV6-5 and TRBJ1-5; possibly TRBD1 for D (5 bases). The germline V gene has CDR1 MNHEY and CDR2 SVGAGI. The CDR3 is 13 amino acids. V was pared by 5 bases and J by 4 bases, with 9 bases between. As DNA, the CDR3 is TGTGCCAGCAGTAGACAGAGAAATCAGCCCCAGCATTTT. Translated: CASSRQRNQPQHF.

There are a few counts of this clonotype. This chain joins TRBV5-6 and TRBJ2-5; D unclear. V was trimmed by 4 bases and J by 1 base, leaving 11 bases between them. Germline CDR1 is SGHDT and CDR2 is YYEEEE. The CDR3 length is 14 residues. The CDR3 loop reads CASSAVQVQETQYF. The CDR3 DNA follows: TGTGCCAGCAGCGCCGTCCAGGTCCAAGAGACCCAGTACTTC. The full variable domain, its missing parts supplied by reference TRBV5-6 and TRBJ2-5, is DAGVTQSPTHLIKTRGQQVTLRCSPKSGHDTVSWYQQALGQGPQFIFQYYEEEERQRGNFPDRFSGHQFPNYSSELNVNALLLGDSALYLCASSAVQVQETQYFGPGTRLLVL.

This clonotype was seen a handful of times. This sequence joins TRBV29-1 and TRBJ2-7; 8 nucleotides line up with TRBD1. CDR3 length: 14 amino acids. After removal of 4 bases from V and 5 bases from J, the junction contained 10 bases not matched to a gene. Germline values: CDR1 SQVTM, CDR2 ANQGSEA. The CDR3 loop is CSVVKGQGRHEQYF. CDR3 in DNA: TGCAGCGTTGTGAAAGGACAGGGACGTCACGAGCAGTACTTC.

On this clonotype itself: Since a much larger clone is just one base distant, this may be a read error. The chain recombines TRBV7-9 with TRBJ2-2; the match to TRBD2 covers 9 bases. V shed 4 bases and J 5 bases; nucleotides not matched to a gene: 8. This CDR3 spans 16 amino acids. From germline, CDR1 is SEHNR and CDR2 FQNEAQ (reference sequence). The CDR3 is CASSSAGGDSTGELFF. The CDR3 bases are TGTGCCAGCAGCTCAGCGGGGGGCGACAGTACCGGGGAGCTGTTTTTT.